The 31 T cell receptor beta chains below all came from one sample that was sequenced in a study of response to subunit inactivated influenza vaccine. TCRdb fed the RT-PCR reads into MiXCR, producing one record per CDR3 protein. Among approximately 500,000 distinct CDR3 sequences, about 15% were seen once, and the ten largest hold 11%. This specimen consisted of PBMCs from blood, obtained roughly 13 days after vaccination. These TCRs come from a man aged 45 to 65 who received an inactivated influenza vaccine.

The sample holds a few counts of this clonotype. The chain combines TRBV12-3 or TRBV12-4 with TRBJ2-7, with D possibly TRBD2 on 7 matching bases. This CDR3 contains 17 residues. V lost 0 bases, J lost 0 bases, and 15 bases lay in between. CDR3 DNA: TGTGCCAGCAGTTTAGCGTTGGGCGGGGGCATCTCCTACGAGCAGTACTTC. Translating gives CASSLALGGGISYEQYF.

This clonotype was counted between two and nine times. This sequence joins TRBV7-2 and TRBJ2-7, with TRBD1 matching over 8 bases. Germline assignment: CDR1 SGHTA and CDR2 FQGNSA. Trimming cost V 6 bases and J 6 bases; bases outside gene matches: 10. This CDR3 comprises 14 residues. The CDR3 nucleotides read TGTGCCAGCAGACTCACCGGGACAGGTGGCGAGCAGTACTTC. It specifies CASRLTGTGGEQYF.

This clonotype was counted only a few times. This rearrangement joins TRBV24-1 to TRBJ2-1; TRBD1 matches at 9 bases. The CDR3 has 15 residues. V dropped 4 bases and J dropped 7; count of bases not matched to a gene: 7. Germline values: CDR1 KGHDR, CDR2 SFDVKD. CDR3 region: CATSDPGQGMNEQFF. The CDR3 DNA follows: TGTGCCACCAGTGACCCCGGACAGGGGATGAATGAGCAGTTCTTC.

The sample holds a few counts of this clonotype. This rearrangement joins TRBV28 to TRBJ2-2, with unresolved D. This CDR3 has 16 residues. Trimming cost V 11 bases and J 4 bases, with 23 bases left between them. CDR1 is MDHEN, CDR2 SYDVKM, per germline. The CDR3 region is CASHPRPAIGTGELFF. The DNA for the CDR3 is TGTGCCTCACACCCCCGTCCGGCAATAGGCACCGGGGAGCTGTTTTTT.

The chain employs TRBV9 and TRBJ2-1; 7 nucleotides line up with TRBD2. The CDR3 is 18 amino acids. V trimming: 0 bases; J trimming: 1 base; junction bases outside the gene matches: 10. Germline loops: CDR1 SGDLS, CDR2 YYNGEE. The DNA for the CDR3 is TGTGCCAGCAGCGTAGCTTTCTCTTCGGGAGGATCCTACAATGAGCAGTTCTTC. Its protein product is CASSVAFSSGGSYNEQFF.

This clonotype was detected a few times. The J gene is TRBJ1-5, the V gene TRBV20-1; D gene uncertain. The V gene's germline CDR1 is DFQATT and CDR2 SNEGSKA (reference sequence). This CDR3 spans 14 amino acids. The V end lost 3 bases, the J end lost 0 bases, and 9 bases lay between the germline ends. The CDR3 protein is CSASAGYSNQPQHF. The CDR3 coding sequence is TGCAGTGCTAGTGCGGGATATAGCAATCAGCCCCAGCATTTT.

This clonotype was picked up a small number of times. The junction differs from germline at one of its ends, possibly a read error. This chain links TRBV7-2 with TRBJ2-2; 7 bases fit TRBD2. This CDR3 is 13 amino acids long. Per the germline V gene, CDR1 is SGHTA and CDR2 is FQGNSA. The CDR3 loop reads CASSLAGSRELFF. The DNA of the CDR3 is TGTGCCAGCAGTTTAGCGGGCAGTCGGGAGCTGTTTTTT.

This clonotype was observed at least ten times. V gene TRBV5-1 combines with J gene TRBJ2-1; tentatively, D is TRBD2 (6 bases). V was trimmed by 4 bases and J by 8 bases, leaving 10 bases between them. The CDR3 contains 12 residues. CDR1 and CDR2 from the germline V gene are SGHRS and YFSETQ. The CDR3 DNA follows: TGCGCCAGCAGCCCGGAGGGGCATGAGCAGTTCTTC. It codes for CASSPEGHEQFF.

The sample holds one count of this clonotype. This chain links TRBV5-6 with TRBJ2-7, with 11 nucleotides matching TRBD2. Germline lookup yields CDR1 SGHDT and CDR2 YYEEEE. There are 16 residues in the CDR3. Unmatched junction bases numbered 12, after V lost 7 bases and J lost 3 bases. The CDR3 spells CASESPLLAGGYEQYF. In DNA, the CDR3 is TGTGCCAGCGAATCCCCGCTTCTAGCGGGGGGCTACGAGCAGTACTTC.

The chain carries TRBV10-3 and TRBJ2-1; D may be TRBD1 or TRBD2 (6 bases each). Between the trimmed V and J ends, which lost 6 bases and 6 bases, there was a span of 18 bases. Per the germline V gene, CDR1 is ENHRY and CDR2 is SYGVKD. The CDR3 is 15 amino acids. CDR3 protein: CAIRRGEGRTNEQFF. The CDR3 DNA follows: TGTGCCATCAGGAGGGGGGAAGGACGGACCAATGAGCAGTTCTTC.

Concerning this clonotype: Compared with germline, one end of the junction differs, possibly owing to a read error. The chain is built from TRBV12-3 or TRBV12-4 and TRBJ2-3; TRBD2 agrees at 14 bases. The CDR3 spans 11 residues. Here the CDR3 reads CGSSGLAGGRF. Here the CDR3 DNA reads TGTGGCAGCAGCGGACTAGCGGGGGGCCGTTTT.

V and J are TRBV12-3 or TRBV12-4 and TRBJ2-1; 8 bases map to TRBD2. Trimming at V came to 6 bases and at J to 2 bases, leaving 9 bases not matched to a gene. The CDR3 runs 16 residues. In DNA, the CDR3 is TGTGCCAGCAGAGGACAAGCGGGGGAGGCCTACAATGAGCAGTTCTTC. The encoded protein is CASRGQAGEAYNEQFF.

Here the CDR3 DNA reads TGTGCCAGCAGTTTCCGACTAGCGGGGGATCATGGGGCGGACGAGCAGTACTTC. This codes for CASSFRLAGDHGADEQYF. V is TRBV12-3 or TRBV12-4 and J is TRBJ2-7; 12 nucleotides match TRBD2. This CDR3 has 18 amino acids. V gave up 3 bases and J gave up 5 bases; unmatched junction bases: 14.

This clonotype was detected a few times. CDR3 in DNA: TGTGCCAGCAGTTACGAGGCAGGGGGAAAGGCTTTCTTT. Its translation is CASSYEAGGKAFF. V gene TRBV6-5 combines with J gene TRBJ1-1; TRBD1 matches 7 bases. CDR3 size: 13 residues. V lost 2 bases and J lost 11; bases outside the gene matches: 8. Germline loops: CDR1 MNHEY, CDR2 SVGAGI.

This clonotype occurred a few times. The J gene is TRBJ2-5, the V gene TRBV5-1; 7 bases agree with TRBD1. V was clipped by 4 bases and J by 1 base; unmatched bases: 4. The CDR3 length is 14 residues. Germline lookup yields CDR1 SGHRS and CDR2 YFSETQ. The CDR3 here is CASSGGQSQETQYF. The CDR3 DNA sequence: TGCGCCAGCAGCGGGGGACAGTCCCAAGAGACCCAGTACTTC.

This clonotype was counted a few times. At one boundary the junction diverges from the germline segment, which might be a read error. This chain connects TRBV18 to TRBJ2-7; TRBD2 matches at 12 bases. This CDR3 has 16 residues. In germline, CDR1 is KGHSH, CDR2 LQKENI. The CDR3 loop reads CATSPASGGDAGEQYF. The CDR3 coding sequence is TGTGCCACCTCACCAGCTAGCGGGGGGGATGCGGGCGAGCAGTACTTC.

This clonotype came up many times. This chain uses TRBV14 with TRBJ2-7; 8 bases are shared with TRBD1. Germline values: CDR1 SGHDN, CDR2 FVKESK. V shed 4 bases, J shed 0 bases, and the junction held 2 bases outside the gene matches. This CDR3 contains 14 residues. CDR3 sequence (DNA): TGTGCCAGCAGCCTACAGGGGGTCTCCTACGAGCAGTACTTC. Its translation: CASSLQGVSYEQYF. The variable domain in full, with the rest retrieved from reference TRBV14 and TRBJ2-7, is EAGVTQFPSHSVIEKGQTVTLRCDPISGHDNLYWYRRVMGKEIKFLLHFVKESKQDESGMPNNRFLAERTGGTYSTLKVQPAELEDSGVYFCASSLQGVSYEQYFGPGTRLTVT.

This chain links TRBV12-3 or TRBV12-4 with TRBJ2-1; D uncertain. This CDR3 contains 14 residues. Trimming cost V 6 bases and J 7 bases, with 16 bases left between them. CDR3 sequence reads: CASRARSYTNEQFF. CDR3 DNA: TGTGCCAGCAGGGCTCGGAGCTATACTAATGAGCAGTTCTTC.

Only a few counts were recorded for this clonotype. V usage is TRBV4-3 and J usage is TRBJ2-1; 9 nucleotides agree with TRBD2. V shed 1 base and J 5 bases; nucleotides not matched to a gene: 3. Germline V lookup: CDR1 LGHNA, CDR2 YSLEER. The CDR3 loop spans 15 amino acids. The CDR3 here is CASSQGAGGHNEQFF. The CDR3 nucleotides read TGCGCCAGCAGCCAAGGAGCGGGGGGTCACAATGAGCAGTTCTTC.

In its sample, this clonotype was seen a few times. CDR3 residues: CASSQIAGGLTDTQYF. CDR3 sequence (DNA): TGCGCCAGCAGCCAGATAGCGGGGGGTCTCACAGATACGCAGTATTTT. The chain has TRBV4-1 and TRBJ2-3; 10 nucleotides align to TRBD2. The CDR3 totals 16 residues. Germline assignment: CDR1 MGHRA and CDR2 YSYEKL. Losses at the gene ends were 3 bases for V and 2 bases for J; bases not matched to a gene: 5.

This clonotype has more than one count but fewer than ten. This chain links TRBV6-2 or TRBV6-3 with TRBJ2-5; D gene ambiguous. The ends were cut back, 0 bases at V and 5 bases at J, with 10 bases in the middle. CDR1 MNHEY and CDR2 SVGEGT come from the germline V gene. This CDR3 comprises 14 residues. CDR3 in amino acids: CASSYSATRETQYF. The CDR3, as DNA: TGTGCCAGCAGTTACTCGGCGACCCGGGAGACCCAGTACTTC.

This clonotype was observed a handful of times. The gene calls are TRBV3-1 and TRBJ1-1, with D uncertain. Germline lookup yields CDR1 LGHDT and CDR2 YNNKEL (reference sequence). V gave up 5 bases and J gave up 4 bases, with 14 bases separating them. This CDR3 comprises 14 residues. CDR3 loop: CASSSHGEGTEAFF. In nucleotides, the CDR3 is TGTGCCAGCAGCTCCCATGGCGAGGGCACTGAAGCTTTCTTT.

This clonotype was observed many times. The chain couples TRBV12-3 or TRBV12-4 to TRBJ2-7; the match to TRBD1 covers 10 bases. The CDR3 spans 13 residues. The ends lost 6 bases at V and 7 bases at J; junction bases unmatched: 6. The CDR3 bases are TGTGCCAGCAGGACCGGGACAGGGGTAGAGCAGTACTTC. Its translation: CASRTGTGVEQYF.

This chain uses TRBV5-6 with TRBJ2-3; no firm D call. The CDR3 consists of 13 residues. Trimming left V 0 bases short and J 2 bases short, with 4 bases between. Germline V gives CDR1 SGHDT, CDR2 YYEEEE. This CDR3 reads CASSLDNTDTQYF. CDR3 nucleotides: TGTGCCAGCAGCTTGGACAACACAGATACGCAGTATTTT.

The gene calls are TRBV7-2 and TRBJ2-5, with 7 bases aligning to TRBD1. The CDR3 has 13 residues. Losses at the gene ends were 3 bases for V and 7 bases for J; bases not matched to a gene: 5. Germline V CDR1 and CDR2: SGHTA, FQGNSA. The DNA of the CDR3 is TGTGCCAGCAGCTTTACGACAGGGCGGACCCAGTACTTC. Translation gives CASSFTTGRTQYF.

The rearrangement uses TRBV15 and TRBJ2-3; 10 bases align to TRBD2. After removal of 0 bases from V and 0 bases from J, the junction contained 3 bases not matched to a gene. The CDR3 contains 17 residues. Germline-derived CDR1 and CDR2 are LNHNV and YYDKDF (reference sequence). CDR3 sequence: CATSRDQTSGSTDTQYF. The CDR3 DNA reads as TGTGCCACCAGCAGAGATCAGACTAGCGGGAGCACAGATACGCAGTATTTT.

The chain uses TRBV20-1 and TRBJ2-7, with TRBD2 identical over 7 bases. The germline V gene has CDR1 DFQATT and CDR2 SNEGSKA (reference sequence). The CDR3 consists of 14 residues. After removal of 6 bases from V and 4 bases from J, the junction contained 12 bases not matched to a gene. CDR3 loop: CSAGRLARTYEQYF. The CDR3 DNA reads TGCAGTGCCGGAAGACTAGCCAGAACATACGAGCAGTACTTC.

This clonotype was observed a handful of times. The chain combines TRBV30 with TRBJ2-1; 7 bases are shared with TRBD1. Germline CDR1 and CDR2: GTSNPN and SVGIG (reference sequence). The junction had 7 bases not matched to a gene; V was cut back by 2 bases and J by 3 bases. The CDR3 is 15 amino acids. CDR3 DNA sequence: TGTGCCTGGAGTAGGGGTCCAGGGGGCTACAATGAGCAGTTCTTC. It is translated as CAWSRGPGGYNEQFF.

This clonotype was found many times. The rearrangement links TRBV20-1 to TRBJ2-1; D is possibly TRBD1 or TRBD2 (6 bases each). The ends were cut back, 4 bases at V and 3 bases at J, with 22 bases in the middle. CDR3 length: 17 amino acids. CDR1 and CDR2 (germline): DFQATT, SNEGSKA (reference sequence). The CDR3 nucleotides are TGCAGTGCTATAGGAGGGTCGAGGGGGAGCTACTACAATGAGCAGTTCTTC. Its protein is CSAIGGSRGSYYNEQFF.

This clonotype was seen more than once but under ten times. This CDR3 reads CSVEAPATRSEAFF. The CDR3 DNA follows: TGCAGCGTTGAAGCCCCAGCGACGAGATCTGAAGCTTTCTTT. The rearrangement joins TRBV29-1 to TRBJ1-1; no reliable D call. The CDR3 extends over 14 amino acids. The germline gives CDR1 SQVTM, CDR2 ANQGSEA. The V gene lost 1 base and the J gene lost 6 bases, with 15 bases spanning the gap.

The J gene is TRBJ2-1, the V gene TRBV5-1, with 9 bases fitting TRBD1. The CDR3 is 13 amino acids. CDR1 is SGHRS and CDR2 is YFSETQ in the germline V gene. The V gene end was trimmed by 5 bases and the J gene end by 8 bases; junction bases not matched to a gene: 5. As DNA, the CDR3 is TGCGCCAGCAGAGGGACAGGGTACCATGAGCAGTTCTTC. This translates into CASRGTGYHEQFF.